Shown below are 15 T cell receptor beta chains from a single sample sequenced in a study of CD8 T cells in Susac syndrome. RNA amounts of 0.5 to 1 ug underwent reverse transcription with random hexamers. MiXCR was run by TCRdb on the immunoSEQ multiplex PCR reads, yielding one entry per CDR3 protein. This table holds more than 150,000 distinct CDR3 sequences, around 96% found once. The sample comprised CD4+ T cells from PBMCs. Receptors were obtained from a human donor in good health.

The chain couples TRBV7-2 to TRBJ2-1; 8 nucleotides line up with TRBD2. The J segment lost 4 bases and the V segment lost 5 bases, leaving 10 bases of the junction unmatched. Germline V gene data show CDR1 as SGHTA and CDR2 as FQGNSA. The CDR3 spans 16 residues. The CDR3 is CASSRTGGIEYNEQFF. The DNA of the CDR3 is TGTGCCAGCAGCAGAACGGGGGGGATCGAATACAATGAGCAGTTCTTC. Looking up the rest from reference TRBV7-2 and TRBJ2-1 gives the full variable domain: GAGVSQSPSNKVTEKGKDVELRCDPISGHTALYWYRQSLGQGLEFLIYFQGNSAPDKSGLPSDRFSAERTGGSVSTLTIQRTQQEDSAVYLCASSRTGGIEYNEQFFGPGTRLTVL.

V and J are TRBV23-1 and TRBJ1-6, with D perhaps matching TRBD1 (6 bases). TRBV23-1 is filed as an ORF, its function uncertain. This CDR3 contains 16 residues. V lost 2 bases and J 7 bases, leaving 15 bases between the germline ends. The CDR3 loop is CASSQRQETENSPLHF. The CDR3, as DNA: TGCGCCAGCAGTCAACGACAGGAAACGGAAAATTCACCCCTCCACTTT.

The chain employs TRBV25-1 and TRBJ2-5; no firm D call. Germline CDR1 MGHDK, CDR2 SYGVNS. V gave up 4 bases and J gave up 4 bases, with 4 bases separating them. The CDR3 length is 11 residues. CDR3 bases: TGTGCCAGCAGTGCCGCAGAGACCCAGTACTTC. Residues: CASSAAETQYF.

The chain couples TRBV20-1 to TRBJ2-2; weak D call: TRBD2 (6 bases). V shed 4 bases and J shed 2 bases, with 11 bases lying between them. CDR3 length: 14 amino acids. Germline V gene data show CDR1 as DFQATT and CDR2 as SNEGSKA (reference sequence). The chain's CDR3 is CSATGEANTGELFF. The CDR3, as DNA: TGCAGTGCTACCGGGGAGGCTAACACCGGGGAGCTGTTTTTT.

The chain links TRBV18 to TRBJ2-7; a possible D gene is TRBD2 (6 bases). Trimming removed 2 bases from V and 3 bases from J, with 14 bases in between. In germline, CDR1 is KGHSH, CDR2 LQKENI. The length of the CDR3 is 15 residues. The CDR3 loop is CASSPDAGGIYEQYF. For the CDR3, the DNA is TGTGCCAGCTCACCAGATGCTGGGGGGATCTACGAGCAGTACTTC.

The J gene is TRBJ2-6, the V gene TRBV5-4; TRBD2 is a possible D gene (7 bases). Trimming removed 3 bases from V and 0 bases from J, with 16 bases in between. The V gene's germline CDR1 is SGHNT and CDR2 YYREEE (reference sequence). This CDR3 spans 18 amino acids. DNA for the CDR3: TGTGCCAGCAGCTCGGGGGGCGGAGCGGACTCTGGGGCCAACGTCCTGACTTTC. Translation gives CASSSGGGADSGANVLTF.

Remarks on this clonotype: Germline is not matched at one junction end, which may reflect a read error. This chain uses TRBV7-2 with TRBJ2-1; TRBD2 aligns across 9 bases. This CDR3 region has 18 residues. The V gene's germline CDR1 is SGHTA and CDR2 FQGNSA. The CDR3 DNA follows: TGTGCCAGCAGTTTAGAGGTGAACATGGGACTAGCCCCCAATGAGCAGTTCTTC. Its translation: CASSLEVNMGLAPNEQFF. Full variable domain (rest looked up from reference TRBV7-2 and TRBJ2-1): GAGVSQSPSNKVTEKGKDVELRCDPISGHTALYWYRQSLGQGLEFLIYFQGNSAPDKSGLPSDRFSAERTGGSVSTLTIQRTQQEDSAVYLCASSLEVNMGLAPNEQFFGPGTRLTVL.

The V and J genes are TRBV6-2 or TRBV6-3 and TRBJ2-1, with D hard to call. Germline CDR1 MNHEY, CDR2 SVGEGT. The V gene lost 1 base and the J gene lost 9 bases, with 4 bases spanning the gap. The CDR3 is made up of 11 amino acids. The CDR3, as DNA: TGTGCCAGCAGTTACTGGGGTGAGCAGTTCTTC. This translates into CASSYWGEQFF.

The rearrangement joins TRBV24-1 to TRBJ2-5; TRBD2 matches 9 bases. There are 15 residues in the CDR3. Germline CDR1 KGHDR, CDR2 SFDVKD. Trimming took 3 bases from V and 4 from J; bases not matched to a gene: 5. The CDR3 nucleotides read TGTGCCACCAGTGATCCAGAGACTAGCGGAGAGACCCAGTACTTC. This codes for CATSDPETSGETQYF.

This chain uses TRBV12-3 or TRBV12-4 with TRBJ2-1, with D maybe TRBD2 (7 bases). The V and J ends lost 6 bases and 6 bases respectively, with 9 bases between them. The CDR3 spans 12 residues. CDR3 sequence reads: CASRGGLNEQFF. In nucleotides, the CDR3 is TGTGCCAGCAGGGGGGGGCTCAATGAGCAGTTCTTC.

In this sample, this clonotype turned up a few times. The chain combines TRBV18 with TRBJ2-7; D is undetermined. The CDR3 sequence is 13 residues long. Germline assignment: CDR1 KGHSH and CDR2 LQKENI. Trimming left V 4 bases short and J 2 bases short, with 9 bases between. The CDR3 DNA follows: TGTGCCAGCTCACAGGGCCCTACCTACGAGCAGTACTTC. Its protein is CASSQGPTYEQYF.

CDR3 sequence (DNA): TGTGCCAGCAGCCCCAGGGTAGCCGGGGCCAACGTCCTGACTTTC. It codes for CASSPRVAGANVLTF. The chain uses TRBV3-1 and TRBJ2-6, with a possible D match to TRBD1 (5 bases). Germline CDR1 is LGHDT and CDR2 is YNNKEL (reference sequence). The V end was cut by 4 bases, the J end by 4 bases, with 11 bases between. The CDR3 is 15 amino acids.

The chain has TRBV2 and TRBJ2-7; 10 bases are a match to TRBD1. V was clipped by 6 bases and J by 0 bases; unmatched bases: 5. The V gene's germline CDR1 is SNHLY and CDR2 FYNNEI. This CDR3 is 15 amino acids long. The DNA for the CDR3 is TGTGCCAGCAGCCTCGGACAGGGGGGCTCCTACGAGCAGTACTTC. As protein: CASSLGQGGSYEQYF.

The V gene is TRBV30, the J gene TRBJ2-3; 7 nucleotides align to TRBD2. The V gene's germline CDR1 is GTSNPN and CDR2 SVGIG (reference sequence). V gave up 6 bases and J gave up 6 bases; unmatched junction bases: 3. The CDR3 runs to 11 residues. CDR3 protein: CACSGGDTQYF. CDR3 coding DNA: TGTGCCTGCTCCGGGGGGGATACGCAGTATTTT.

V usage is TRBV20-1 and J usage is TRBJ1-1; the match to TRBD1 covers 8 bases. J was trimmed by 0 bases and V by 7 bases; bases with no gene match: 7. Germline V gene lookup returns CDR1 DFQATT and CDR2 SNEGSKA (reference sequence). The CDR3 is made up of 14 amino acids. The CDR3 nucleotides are TGCAGTGGCCTAGACAGGGGACTGAACACTGAAGCTTTCTTT. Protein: CSGLDRGLNTEAFF.